Listed here are 30 T cell receptor beta chains from one sample, sequenced in a study of a mutant IDH1 vaccine in newly diagnosed glioma. Measured with immunoSEQ multiplex PCR; TCRdb has only the in-frame clones, and not every one. In the table there are fewer than 70,000 clones, around 89% of which are singletons. These receptors are not linked to any known antigen. The time point: week 11, during vaccination. Each dose of the vaccine consisted of 300 ug of mutant IDH1 20-mer peptide, with topical imiquimod. The specimen comprised PBMCs, sampled from a glioma patient whose treatment included an IDH1 peptide vaccine. These receptor sequences come from a man aged 40-49 years with glioma.

This chain links TRBV6-1 with TRBJ1-1; perhaps TRBD1 as D (6 bases). Germline V gene lookup returns CDR1 MNHNS and CDR2 SASEGT. This CDR3 is 12 amino acids long. V was shortened by 6 bases and J by 2 bases, with 7 bases between the two germline ends. DNA for the CDR3: TGTGCCAGCAGGACAGGTAACACTGAAGCTTTCTTT. Translation gives CASRTGNTEAFF.

The chain joins TRBV5-1 to TRBJ1-4; weak D call: TRBD1 (6 bases). The germline V gene has CDR1 SGHRS and CDR2 YFSETQ. The CDR3 spans 14 residues. Trimming pared 1 base from V and 3 bases from J, leaving 7 bases between. CDR3 nucleotides: TGCGCCAGCAGCTTGCAGGGGTCTAATGAAAAACTGTTTTTT. Translation: CASSLQGSNEKLFF.

This sequence joins TRBV5-6 and TRBJ1-2; D unclear. The CDR3 is 11 amino acids. Germline V CDR1 and CDR2: SGHDT, YYEEEE. The V end lost 0 bases, the J end lost 12 bases, and 9 bases lay between the germline ends. DNA for the CDR3: TGTGCCAGCAGCTTGGGGGAGGGTAACACCTTC. This sequence encodes CASSLGEGNTF.

V usage is TRBV30 and J usage is TRBJ1-5; D not resolved. Germline CDR1 reads GTSNPN; CDR2 reads SVGIG (reference sequence). Deletions cut 2 bases from V and 0 bases from J, with 11 bases between. The CDR3 sequence is 15 residues long. In nucleotides, the CDR3 is TGTGCCTGGAGTATGGCCTCGAATAGCAATCAGCCCCAGCATTTT. It yields the protein CAWSMASNSNQPQHF. Based on the CDR3 plus reference TRBV30 and TRBJ1-5, the full variable domain is SQTIHQWPATLVQPVGSPLSLECTVEGTSNPNLYWYRQAAGRGLQLLFYSVGIGQISSEVPQNLSASRPQDRQFILSSKKLLLSDSGFYLCAWSMASNSNQPQHFGDGTRLSIL.

The V and J genes are TRBV5-1 and TRBJ2-1, with D hard to call. Trimming shortened V by 4 bases and J by 6 bases, and 20 bases separated the two germline ends. Per the germline V gene, CDR1 is SGHRS and CDR2 is YFSETQ. The CDR3 is 16 amino acids. The CDR3 protein is CASSPESRAIGNEQFF. The CDR3, as DNA: TGCGCCAGCAGCCCGGAGTCCCGGGCCATCGGCAATGAGCAGTTCTTC.

The V and J genes are TRBV10-1 and TRBJ1-2; D ambiguous. The CDR3 runs 13 residues. Between the trimmed V and J ends, which lost 0 bases and 6 bases, there was a span of 8 bases. Germline V gene sequence: CDR1 WNHNN, CDR2 SYGVQD (reference sequence). CDR3 coding DNA: TGCGCCAGCAGTGAGTCGATAAGGGATGGCTACACCTTC. Translation: CASSESIRDGYTF.

This chain connects TRBV19 to TRBJ2-7; 7 nucleotides line up with TRBD1. The CDR3 runs 14 residues. The germline V gene has CDR1 LNHDA and CDR2 SQIVND (reference sequence). With 5 bases clipped from V and 3 bases from J, the junction kept 7 bases outside the gene matches. CDR3 region: CASSFRQGYYEQYF. CDR3 in DNA: TGTGCCAGTAGTTTTCGACAGGGATACTACGAGCAGTACTTC.

This clone was counted between two and nine times. The CDR3 bases are TGCGCCAGCGGCATAAGCGGATCTTTCCACAATGAGCAGTTCTTC. It yields the protein CASGISGSFHNEQFF. The rearrangement joins TRBV5-1 to TRBJ2-1, with D perhaps TRBD2 (5 bases). Deletions cut 7 bases from V and 5 bases from J, with 19 bases between. The germline V gene has CDR1 SGHRS and CDR2 YFSETQ. This CDR3 has 15 amino acids. The whole variable domain, remainder taken from reference TRBV5-1 and TRBJ2-1, is KAGVTQTPRYLIKTRGQQVTLSCSPISGHRSVSWYQQTPGQGLQFLFEYFSETQRNKGNFPGRFSGRQFSNSRSEMNVSTLELGDSALYLCASGISGSFHNEQFFGPGTRLTVL.

The chain has TRBV27 and TRBJ2-1; D not certain. The CDR3 sequence is 15 residues long. Germline V gene data show CDR1 as MNHEY and CDR2 as SMNVEV (reference sequence). The V end lost 4 bases, the J end lost 0 bases, and 10 bases lay between the germline ends. CDR3 sequence: CASSSSFVSYNEQFF. CDR3 nucleotides: TGTGCCAGCAGTTCATCCTTTGTCTCCTACAATGAGCAGTTCTTC.

The chain recombines TRBV4-3 with TRBJ2-7; 7 bases match TRBD1. The CDR3 is 14 amino acids. Germline values: CDR1 LGHNA, CDR2 YSLEER. Trimming cost V 0 bases and J 6 bases; bases outside gene matches: 5. CDR3 DNA sequence: TGCGCCAGCAGCCAAGATCAAGGGGGCGCCGAGCAGTACTTC. It is translated as CASSQDQGGAEQYF.

This chain uses TRBV6-5 with TRBJ2-2, with D unresolved. Trimming pared 7 bases from V and 2 bases from J, leaving 14 bases between. Per the germline V gene, CDR1 is MNHEY and CDR2 is SVGAGI. The CDR3 runs 15 residues. CDR3 residues: CASTLGIINTGELFF. DNA for the CDR3: TGTGCCAGCACCCTAGGAATCATAAACACCGGGGAGCTGTTTTTT.

The V and J genes are TRBV30 and TRBJ2-1, with D possibly being TRBD1 or TRBD2 (5 bases each). The V end was cut by 1 base, the J end by 4 bases, with 8 bases between. CDR1 is GTSNPN, CDR2 SVGIG, per germline (reference sequence). The CDR3 is 13 amino acids. The CDR3 DNA reads TGTGCCTGGAGTGGGGACGATTACAATGAGCAGTTCTTC. This gives the protein CAWSGDDYNEQFF.

The chain combines TRBV6-5 with TRBJ2-1; D possibly corresponds to TRBD1 (6 bases). Germline V gives CDR1 MNHEY, CDR2 SVGAGI. The CDR3 spans 12 residues. V was pared by 11 bases and J by 6 bases, with 14 bases between. CDR3 in amino acids: CAVRGRGNEQFF. As DNA, the CDR3 is TGTGCCGTCAGGGGCAGGGGCAATGAGCAGTTCTTC.

The chain is built from TRBV6-6 and TRBJ2-1; tentatively, D is TRBD1 (6 bases). Looked up from germline, CDR1 is MNHNY and CDR2 is SVGAGI (reference sequence). CDR3 length: 12 residues. Trimming pared 6 bases from V and 6 bases from J, leaving 9 bases between. The CDR3 is CASSPTGNEQFF. The DNA of the CDR3 is TGTGCCAGCAGCCCGACAGGCAATGAGCAGTTCTTC.

Regarding this clone: Other DNA sequences within the sample encode an identical CDR3. This chain joins TRBV5-6 and TRBJ2-5; 13 positions match TRBD2. Unmatched junction bases numbered 1, after V lost 4 bases and J lost 1 base. From germline, CDR1 is SGHDT and CDR2 YYEEEE. This CDR3 comprises 15 residues. The CDR3 here is CASSRTSGGQETQYF. Written as DNA, the CDR3 is TGTGCCAGCAGCCGGACTAGCGGGGGCCAAGAGACCCAGTACTTC.

This sequence joins TRBV4-1 and TRBJ1-2; TRBD1 aligns across 7 bases. Germline V gives CDR1 MGHRA, CDR2 YSYEKL. V shed 1 base, J shed 4 bases, and the junction held 3 bases outside the gene matches. CDR3 length equals 14 residues. In nucleotides, the CDR3 is TGCGCCAGCAGCCAAGGAGGGGGCGGCTATGGCTACACCTTC. It codes for CASSQGGGGYGYTF.

The V and J genes are TRBV10-3 and TRBJ1-2, with 11 bases identical to TRBD1. The trim removed 0 bases at V and 3 bases at J, leaving 3 bases unmatched. Germline V gene lookup returns CDR1 ENHRY and CDR2 SYGVKD. The CDR3 spans 16 residues. CDR3 nucleotide sequence: TGTGCCATCAGTGAGTCTAGGGACAGGGGGTACTATGGCTACACCTTC. As protein: CAISESRDRGYYGYTF.

The chain employs TRBV15 and TRBJ1-1; D call uncertain. The CDR3 loop spans 13 amino acids. Trimming pared 9 bases from V and 0 bases from J, leaving 11 bases between. Germline V gives CDR1 LNHNV, CDR2 YYDKDF (reference sequence). Here the CDR3 reads CATRADMNTEAFF. CDR3 sequence (DNA): TGTGCCACGAGAGCAGATATGAACACTGAAGCTTTCTTT.

This chain uses TRBV27 with TRBJ2-5; 9 nucleotides align to TRBD1. V shed 5 bases and J 5 bases; nucleotides not matched to a gene: 6. CDR1 and CDR2 from the germline V gene are MNHEY and SMNVEV (reference sequence). This CDR3 comprises 14 residues. CDR3 DNA sequence: TGTGCCAGCAGTCCCTGGGACAGGGCGGAGACCCAGTACTTC. It specifies CASSPWDRAETQYF.

CDR3: CASSHGQSSYEQYV. The CDR3 DNA reads as TGTGCCAGCAGCCACGGACAGAGCTCCTACGAGCAGTACGTC. The chain is built from TRBV7-9 and TRBJ2-7, with a tentative D call TRBD1 (6 bases). The germline V and J ends were trimmed by 5 bases and 0 bases, with 11 bases remaining between them. The CDR3 runs to 14 residues. The germline V gene encodes CDR1 SEHNR and CDR2 FQNEAQ (reference sequence).

J is TRBJ1-5 and V is TRBV19, with a tentative D call TRBD1 (5 bases). CDR1 and CDR2 from the germline V gene are LNHDA and SQIVND (reference sequence). V was pared by 3 bases and J by 2 bases, with 14 bases between. The CDR3 loop spans 16 amino acids. CDR3 region: CASSIAGARGNQPQHF. The CDR3 DNA is TGTGCCAGTAGTATCGCCGGGGCCCGGGGCAATCAGCCCCAGCATTTT.

This clone occurred once. V gene TRBV27 combines with J gene TRBJ1-1; perhaps TRBD1 as D (6 bases). Germline CDR1 is MNHEY and CDR2 is SMNVEV (reference sequence). The CDR3 contains 14 residues. V shed 7 bases and J shed 5 bases, with 17 bases lying between them. The CDR3 DNA sequence: TGTGCCAGCATGGGGTGGAGGGGGAGGACTGAAGCTTTCTTT. Translation: CASMGWRGRTEAFF.

The count of this clone is one. V is TRBV4-1 and J is TRBJ2-3; D uncertain. The CDR3 loop spans 15 amino acids. Germline lookup yields CDR1 MGHRA and CDR2 YSYEKL. The V end was cut by 4 bases, the J end by 2 bases, with 13 bases between. Here the CDR3 reads CASSRRMTDTDTQYF. The CDR3 nucleotides read TGCGCCAGCAGCCGTAGGATGACGGACACAGATACGCAGTATTTT.

The chain combines TRBV28 with TRBJ2-5; no definite D call. The CDR3 spans 13 residues. Germline-derived CDR1 and CDR2 are MDHEN and SYDVKM. V shed 10 bases and J shed 5 bases, with 17 bases lying between them. The chain's CDR3 is CATNPRSRETQYF. The CDR3 DNA is TGTGCCACCAACCCCCGATCAAGGGAGACCCAGTACTTC.

The CDR3 spells CASRPTGAGEQYV. Written as DNA, the CDR3 is TGTGCCAGCAGGCCGACAGGGGCGGGCGAGCAGTACGTC. V gene TRBV28 combines with J gene TRBJ2-7; 8 positions match TRBD1. The germline CDR1 and CDR2 sequences are MDHEN and SYDVKM. With V trimmed by 6 bases and J by 6 bases, 7 bases remained unmatched. The CDR3 is made up of 13 amino acids.

The CDR3 DNA reads as TGTGCCAGCAGTGAAGGCAGGGGACTATGGTCACCCCTCCACTTT. Its protein product is CASSEGRGLWSPLHF. The chain links TRBV6-1 to TRBJ1-6, with D possibly being TRBD1 (6 bases). This CDR3 is built from 15 residues. V was trimmed by 1 base and J by 10 bases, leaving 14 bases between them. Germline V gives CDR1 MNHNS, CDR2 SASEGT.

The rearrangement joins TRBV4-1 to TRBJ1-5; D is ambiguous. Between the trimmed V and J ends, which lost 1 base and 5 bases, there was a span of 6 bases. There are 13 residues in the CDR3. The V gene's germline CDR1 is MGHRA and CDR2 YSYEKL. Here the CDR3 reads CASSQGWDQPQHF. Written as DNA, the CDR3 is TGCGCCAGCAGCCAAGGATGGGATCAGCCCCAGCATTTT.

The chain employs TRBV5-6 and TRBJ2-5, with 7 bases that match TRBD2. The J call may be mistaken, given a closer DNA end match to TRBJ2-7. Germline V gene lookup returns CDR1 SGHDT and CDR2 YYEEEE. The CDR3 loop spans 14 amino acids. In DNA, the CDR3 is TGTGCCAGCAGCCAGGGCCTAGCGGCCTACGAGCAGTACTTC. Its protein product is CASSQGLAAYEQYF.

The chain joins TRBV4-1 to TRBJ1-1; D possibly corresponds to TRBD1 (5 bases). V was clipped by 1 base and J by 0 bases, with 15 bases between them. Germline CDR1 and CDR2: MGHRA and YSYEKL. The CDR3 loop spans 17 amino acids. CDR3 DNA sequence: TGCGCCAGCAGCCAAGCGCCAGGGTCGGTAATGAACACTGAAGCTTTCTTT. This sequence encodes CASSQAPGSVMNTEAFF.

This clone was found once. V gene TRBV28 combines with J gene TRBJ1-3, with TRBD1 matching over 7 bases. The V gene's germline CDR1 is MDHEN and CDR2 SYDVKM. This CDR3 comprises 14 residues. V trimming: 6 bases; J trimming: 9 bases; junction bases outside the gene matches: 11. The CDR3 loop reads CASSEPTGTGTIYF. CDR3 bases: TGTGCCAGCAGCGAACCGACAGGGACGGGCACCATATATTTT.